These 20 T cell receptor beta chains share one sample of origin, sequenced in a study of blood T cell repertoires in COVID-19. Generated by immunoSEQ multiplex PCR, the TCRdb table keeps only in-frame clones and is missing some. The table has roughly 20,000 clones, under 90% seen once; the top ten hold roughly 9.6%. The specimen sequenced was peripheral blood. The source is a man older than 75 with acute or convalescent COVID-19.

The chain joins TRBV4-3 to TRBJ2-1; 8 positions match TRBD1. Germline V gene sequence: CDR1 LGHNA, CDR2 YSLEER. This CDR3 region has 17 residues. The V segment lost 0 bases and the J segment 4 bases; nucleotides outside the gene matches: 8. CDR3 protein: CASSQDSPGGFYNEQFF. CDR3 in DNA: TGCGCCAGCAGCCAAGATAGTCCAGGGGGCTTTTACAATGAGCAGTTCTTC.

The chain carries TRBV7-2 and TRBJ1-1; TRBD1 matches at 9 bases. This CDR3 has 14 amino acids. Germline V gene data show CDR1 as SGHTA and CDR2 as FQGNSA. The junction had 12 bases not matched to a gene; V was cut back by 5 bases and J by 11 bases. The CDR3: CASSLRDRAAGAFF. DNA of the CDR3: TGTGCCAGCAGCCTACGGGACAGGGCGGCAGGGGCTTTCTTT.

The rearrangement uses TRBV5-1 and TRBJ1-2, with 9 bases aligning to TRBD1. The germline V gene has CDR1 SGHRS and CDR2 YFSETQ. V shed 2 bases and J 1 base; nucleotides not matched to a gene: 3. The CDR3 covers 15 residues. The chain's CDR3 is CASSLGTGSNYGYTF. The CDR3 DNA is TGCGCCAGCAGCTTAGGGACAGGGAGTAACTATGGCTACACCTTC.

The chain recombines TRBV24-1 with TRBJ2-1; 7 bases line up with TRBD1. Trimming removed 10 bases from V and 6 bases from J; junction bases left unmatched: 8. Germline assignment: CDR1 KGHDR and CDR2 SFDVKD. The CDR3 is made up of 13 amino acids. In nucleotides, the CDR3 is TGTGCCACACAGGGGTGGGCTTCCAATGAGCAGTTCTTC. Encoded protein: CATQGWASNEQFF.

The rearrangement links TRBV5-1 to TRBJ1-6; perhaps TRBD1 as D (6 bases). Germline V gives CDR1 SGHRS, CDR2 YFSETQ. The CDR3 contains 15 residues. The V end was cut by 4 bases, the J end by 12 bases, with 20 bases between. The CDR3 spells CASSLGGGVAEPLHF. The CDR3 DNA is TGCGCCAGCAGCCTGGGGGGCGGGGTGGCTGAACCCCTCCACTTT.

The chain recombines TRBV11-1 with TRBJ2-7, with TRBD1 matching 7 bases. Germline V gene data show CDR1 as SGHAT and CDR2 as FQDESV (reference sequence). V lost 1 base and J lost 3; bases outside the gene matches: 6. This CDR3 spans 15 amino acids. CDR3 residues: CASSLGQGVSYEQYF. DNA of the CDR3: TGTGCCAGCAGCTTAGGACAGGGTGTCAGCTACGAGCAGTACTTC. The complete variable domain, with remaining parts taken from reference TRBV11-1 and TRBJ2-7, reads EAEVAQSPRYKITEKSQAVAFWCDPISGHATLYWYRQILGQGPELLVQFQDESVVDDSQLPKDRFSAERLKGVDSTLKIQPAELGDSAMYLCASSLGQGVSYEQYFGPGTRLTVT.

The J gene is TRBJ1-2, the V gene TRBV6-5; a weak D match, TRBD1 (6 bases). This CDR3 spans 15 amino acids. Trimming stripped 7 bases from V and 2 bases from J, with 17 bases between. CDR1 and CDR2 from the germline V gene are MNHEY and SVGAGI. The CDR3 loop reads CASTKNRDGNYGYTF. CDR3 coding DNA: TGTGCCAGCACCAAGAACAGGGATGGGAACTATGGCTACACCTTC.

Points on this clone: Other DNA sequences in this specimen translate into the identical CDR3. The chain is built from TRBV11-2 and TRBJ1-5; the D gene is possibly TRBD1 (5 bases). The V end was cut by 2 bases, the J end by 1 base, with 6 bases between. Germline V gene lookup returns CDR1 SGHAT and CDR2 FQNNGV. The CDR3 length is 14 residues. This CDR3 reads CASSLPGSNQPQHF. In DNA form, the CDR3 reads TGTGCCAGCAGCTTACCAGGGAGCAATCAGCCCCAGCATTTT.

This rearrangement joins TRBV5-1 to TRBJ1-5; tentative D call: TRBD1 (5 bases). Germline V gene lookup returns CDR1 SGHRS and CDR2 YFSETQ. The CDR3 runs 15 residues. V was pared by 0 bases and J by 4 bases, with 11 bases between. CDR3 sequence (DNA): TGCGCCAGCAGCTTGGGGGGCAGGATTAATCAGCCCCAGCATTTT. Amino acid sequence: CASSLGGRINQPQHF.

The V gene is TRBV9, the J gene TRBJ1-1; TRBD1 might be the D (6 bases). Germline values: CDR1 SGDLS, CDR2 YYNGEE. Deletions cut 0 bases from V and 0 bases from J, with 18 bases between. The CDR3 spans 18 residues. The CDR3 spells CASSVEQGSTNMNTEAFF. The DNA for the CDR3 is TGTGCCAGCAGCGTAGAACAGGGATCCACCAACATGAACACTGAAGCTTTCTTT. The full variable domain, completed using reference TRBV9 and TRBJ1-1, is DSGVTQTPKHLITATGQRVTLRCSPRSGDLSVYWYQQSLDQGLQFLIQYYNGEERAKGNILERFSAQQFPDLHSELNLSSLELGDSALYFCASSVEQGSTNMNTEAFFGQGTRLTVV.

This clone is a singleton in its sample. This chain connects TRBV4-3 to TRBJ1-1; TRBD1 matches 7 bases. CDR1 and CDR2 from the germline V gene are LGHNA and YSLEER. This CDR3 comprises 18 residues. The junction had 11 bases not matched to a gene; V was cut back by 0 bases and J by 1 base. CDR3 DNA sequence: TGCGCCAGCAGCCAAGATCTGTTAATTACAGGGGAGAACACTGAAGCTTTCTTT. This codes for CASSQDLLITGENTEAFF.

The chain joins TRBV10-3 to TRBJ2-7; D call uncertain. The CDR3 has 12 residues. The V gene lost 4 bases and the J gene lost 7 bases, with 11 bases spanning the gap. Looked up from germline, CDR1 is ENHRY and CDR2 is SYGVKD. The CDR3 spells CAISAEREEQYF. The CDR3 region has the DNA TGTGCCATCAGTGCGGAGAGAGAGGAGCAGTACTTC.

The genes are TRBV4-2 and TRBJ1-1; TRBD1 might be the D (6 bases). The V gene's germline CDR1 is LGHNA and CDR2 YNFKEQ. This CDR3 contains 16 residues. Trimming removed 4 bases from V and 1 base from J, with 16 bases in between. CDR3 amino acids: CASSPASGQKNTEAFF. The CDR3 coding sequence is TGTGCCAGCAGCCCGGCCTCCGGACAGAAGAACACTGAAGCTTTCTTT.

The V and J genes are TRBV7-3 and TRBJ2-5; 10 bases line up with TRBD2. There are 15 residues in the CDR3. Germline CDR1 reads SGHTA; CDR2 reads FQGTGA. Germline trimming cut 4 bases from V and 3 bases from J; bases unmatched to any gene: 5. The CDR3, as DNA: TGTGCCAGCAGCTACCTAGGACTAGCGGAAGAGACCCAGTACTTC. It is translated as CASSYLGLAEETQYF.

The J gene is TRBJ2-3, the V gene TRBV2; 10 positions match TRBD1. Trimming at V came to 6 bases and at J to 1 base, leaving 4 bases not matched to a gene. There are 15 residues in the CDR3. Germline V lookup: CDR1 SNHLY, CDR2 FYNNEI. CDR3 protein: CASRTTGGGTDTQYF. In nucleotides, the CDR3 is TGTGCCAGCAGGACGACAGGGGGCGGCACAGATACGCAGTATTTT. Looking up the rest from reference TRBV2 and TRBJ2-3 gives the full variable domain: EPEVTQTPSHQVTQMGQEVILRCVPISNHLYFYWYRQILGQKVEFLVSFYNNEISEKSEIFDDQFSVERPDGSNFTLKIRSTKLEDSAMYFCASRTTGGGTDTQYFGPGTRLTVL.

This clone was recorded only once. This sequence joins TRBV19 and TRBJ2-7; 7 bases agree with TRBD1. CDR1 is LNHDA and CDR2 is SQIVND in the germline V gene (reference sequence). V was clipped by 2 bases and J by 3 bases; unmatched bases: 7. The CDR3 runs 15 residues. CDR3 DNA: TGTGCCAGTAGTATAACCTCGGGACAGTACTACGAGCAGTACTTC. Its protein is CASSITSGQYYEQYF.

The chain carries TRBV7-2 and TRBJ2-5; 11 bases agree with TRBD2. The CDR3 is made up of 17 amino acids. Germline V gene sequence: CDR1 SGHTA, CDR2 FQGNSA. Trimming took 5 bases from V and 1 from J; bases not matched to a gene: 9. In DNA, the CDR3 is TGTGCCAGCAGCCCGACACTTAGCGGGGGGGCCCAAGAGACCCAGTACTTC. The encoded protein is CASSPTLSGGAQETQYF.

The CDR3 DNA follows: TGTGCCAGCAGTGAAATCCGGGTGGCTGAAGCTTTCTTT. It specifies CASSEIRVAEAFF. The chain employs TRBV2 and TRBJ1-1; D is unresolved. CDR3 size: 13 residues. The germline V gene has CDR1 SNHLY and CDR2 FYNNEI. V lost 2 bases and J 6 bases, leaving 10 bases between the germline ends.

This clone was counted once. V gene TRBV29-1 combines with J gene TRBJ1-2; D may be TRBD1 (5 bases). Trimming removed 3 bases at V and 8 bases at J, with 10 bases between. Germline V gene sequence: CDR1 SQVTM, CDR2 ANQGSEA. The CDR3 sequence is 11 residues long. DNA for the CDR3: TGCAGCGTTGACCAGGGTTACGGCTACACCTTC. This codes for CSVDQGYGYTF.

The chain has TRBV6-5 and TRBJ2-7; 11 bases map to TRBD2. V shed 7 bases, J shed 1 base, and the junction held 6 bases outside the gene matches. The V gene's germline CDR1 is MNHEY and CDR2 SVGAGI. The CDR3 covers 15 residues. In DNA, the CDR3 is TGTGCCAGCAACCCACTAGCGGGGGCGTCCTACGAGCAGTACTTC. Translated: CASNPLAGASYEQYF.